Presented here are 17 T cell receptor beta chains from one specimen sequenced in a study of OX40 agonist ivuxolimab in advanced cancers. Assay: immunoSEQ multiplex PCR; the TCRdb copy retains only in-frame clones and omits some. The sample lists about 100,000 clones; less than 95% were seen once. The sample was CD4+ or CD8+ T cells sorted from blood, taken in a trial of the OX40 agonist ivuxolimab. The receptors were sampled from an adult with an advanced solid tumor such as melanoma, head and neck, liver or kidney cancer.

Points on this clone: Mismatch with germline at one junction end may stem from a read error. This chain joins TRBV7-7 and TRBJ2-2, with a possible D match to TRBD1 (5 bases). CDR1 is SSHAT, CDR2 FNYEAQ, per germline (reference sequence). The CDR3 contains 16 residues. CDR3 protein: CASSLSRVKNTGELFF. The CDR3 DNA reads as TGTGCTAGCAGCTTATCCAGGGTGAAGAACACCGGGGAGCTGTTTTTT.

The rearrangement joins TRBV10-2 to TRBJ1-5, with D hard to call. CDR1 is WSHSY, CDR2 SAAADI, per germline. This CDR3 has 13 amino acids. V shed 1 base and J shed 5 bases, with 6 bases lying between them. For the CDR3, the DNA is TGCGCCAGCAGTGAGTATCGAGATCAGCCCCAGCATTTT. This gives the protein CASSEYRDQPQHF.

The chain couples TRBV25-1 to TRBJ2-5; possibly TRBD2 for D (5 bases). V lost 0 bases to trimming and J lost 4 bases, with 12 bases between them. CDR1 and CDR2 from the germline V gene are MGHDK and SYGVNS. This CDR3 region has 15 residues. CDR3 sequence: CASSEYGPSGETQYF. The CDR3 nucleotides read TGTGCCAGCAGTGAATACGGCCCCAGCGGAGAGACCCAGTACTTC.

This clone was seen just once. V gene TRBV7-2 combines with J gene TRBJ1-1; 10 nucleotides align to TRBD1. Trimming removed 3 bases from V and 3 bases from J; junction bases left unmatched: 1. The CDR3 covers 14 residues. The germline gives CDR1 SGHTA, CDR2 FQGNSA. The CDR3 region has the DNA TGTGCCAGCAGCTTCGGACAGGGGGACACTGAAGCTTTCTTT. Its translation is CASSFGQGDTEAFF.

Here the CDR3 DNA reads TGTGCCAGCAGTTCTGTCGCGGGAGGGGGAACAGATACGCAGTATTTT. It translates to CASSSVAGGGTDTQYF. The V gene is TRBV28, the J gene TRBJ2-3; 9 bases are a match to TRBD2. Germline CDR1 MDHEN, CDR2 SYDVKM. V gave up 4 bases and J gave up 3 bases; unmatched junction bases: 8. The CDR3 runs 16 residues.

The CDR3 reads CASSQEETQYF. The CDR3 DNA sequence: TGTGCCAGCAGCCAAGAAGAGACCCAGTACTTC. V gene TRBV4-2 combines with J gene TRBJ2-5; unclear D gene. The length of the CDR3 is 11 residues. V was trimmed by 0 bases and J by 4 bases, leaving 0 bases between them. Germline CDR1 and CDR2: LGHNA and YNFKEQ.

J is TRBJ2-1 and V is TRBV5-1; possible D gene TRBD1, 5 bases. Germline V gene sequence: CDR1 SGHRS, CDR2 YFSETQ. This CDR3 spans 16 amino acids. Trimming cost V 0 bases and J 4 bases, with 14 bases left between them. The CDR3 DNA reads TGCGCCAGCAGCTTGGTAGGCCAGGGATCTTACAATGAGCAGTTCTTC. It encodes CASSLVGQGSYNEQFF.

This clone was seen only a few times. V usage is TRBV6-1 and J usage is TRBJ2-7, with TRBD1 as a possible D gene (6 bases). The CDR3 is 14 residues long. Per germline, CDR1 MNHNS and CDR2 SASEGT. The V end was cut by 0 bases, the J end by 3 bases, with 9 bases between. CDR3 coding DNA: TGTGCCAGCAGTGAAGCGGGCAGGGGCTACGAGCAGTACTTC. Amino acid sequence: CASSEAGRGYEQYF.

This clone was seen only once. V is TRBV19 and J is TRBJ1-1, with TRBD1 as a possible D gene (5 bases). The CDR3 is 15 residues long. In germline, CDR1 is LNHDA, CDR2 SQIVND (reference sequence). Trimming took off 6 bases at V and 2 bases at J, with 16 bases between the two ends. CDR3 protein: CASSIGDGLNTEAFF. The CDR3 region has the DNA TGTGCCAGTAGCATTGGGGACGGACTAAACACTGAAGCTTTCTTT.

The CDR3 region is CASSSTGPGEQFF. The CDR3 region has the DNA TGTGCCAGCAGTTCGACAGGGCCAGGGGAGCAGTTCTTC. The rearrangement joins TRBV6-5 to TRBJ2-1; 7 bases line up with TRBD1. Germline assignment: CDR1 MNHEY and CDR2 SVGAGI. The CDR3 loop spans 13 amino acids. V lost 4 bases and J lost 10; bases outside the gene matches: 7.

V and J are TRBV6-7 and TRBJ1-1; D is undetermined. TRBV6-7 is labeled an ORF, and its function is uncertain. The CDR3 runs 14 residues. Trimming left V 11 bases short and J 1 base short, with 17 bases between. CDR3 coding DNA: TGTGCCCGCGATCCCCGGGCGCGGAACACTGAAGCTTTCTTT. Protein: CARDPRARNTEAFF.

The rearrangement links TRBV5-6 to TRBJ1-2; 8 nucleotides agree with TRBD1. Germline V gene lookup returns CDR1 SGHDT and CDR2 YYEEEE. CDR3 length: 15 residues. V dropped 0 bases and J dropped 7; count of bases not matched to a gene: 8. The DNA of the CDR3 is TGTGCCAGCAGCTTGGGGGAGACAGGGGTTGCTGGCTACACCTTC. As protein: CASSLGETGVAGYTF.

The gene calls are TRBV27 and TRBJ2-3; D gene ambiguous. Germline assignment: CDR1 MNHEY and CDR2 SMNVEV (reference sequence). The CDR3 sequence is 13 residues long. V was shortened by 0 bases and J by 1 base, with 2 bases between the two germline ends. CDR3 amino acids: CASSLSGTDTQYF. The DNA for the CDR3 is TGTGCCAGCAGTTTATCGGGCACAGATACGCAGTATTTT.

For the CDR3, the DNA is TGTGCCAGCAGCATAGGGTGGGGGAGCCAAGAGACCCAGTACTTC. Protein: CASSIGWGSQETQYF. V is TRBV27 and J is TRBJ2-5; the D call may be TRBD1 or TRBD2 (5 bases each). V lost 6 bases and J 1 base, leaving 15 bases between the germline ends. Germline loops: CDR1 MNHEY, CDR2 SMNVEV (reference sequence). This CDR3 has 15 residues.

The chain links TRBV9 to TRBJ2-7; 8 positions agree with TRBD1. CDR3 size: 14 residues. The trim removed 4 bases at V and 9 bases at J, leaving 12 bases unmatched. CDR1 is SGDLS and CDR2 is YYNGEE in the germline V gene. The chain's CDR3 is CASSPTHTGGWQYF. In DNA, the CDR3 is TGTGCCAGCAGCCCGACCCATACAGGGGGGTGGCAGTACTTC.

The chain joins TRBV19 to TRBJ2-4, with D possibly called TRBD1 or TRBD2 (5 bases each). Germline V gene data show CDR1 as LNHDA and CDR2 as SQIVND (reference sequence). The length of the CDR3 is 18 residues. The germline V and J ends were trimmed by 5 bases and 1 base, with 21 bases remaining between them. The CDR3 here is CASSLLFGTHRAKNIQYF. CDR3 DNA: TGTGCCAGTAGTTTACTTTTCGGGACCCATCGGGCCAAAAACATTCAGTACTTC.

This rearrangement joins TRBV6-1 to TRBJ1-4; D is possibly TRBD1 (5 bases). The germline V gene has CDR1 MNHNS and CDR2 SASEGT. The V gene lost 2 bases and the J gene lost 5 bases, with 12 bases spanning the gap. This CDR3 has 15 amino acids. The CDR3 region has the DNA TGTGCCAGCAGTGAATACGGGGGAGGAAATGAAAAACTGTTTTTT. Translated, it gives CASSEYGGGNEKLFF.